This T cell receptor (beta chain) was obtained from a study of Graves' ophthalmopathy and Graves' hyperthyroidism. Amplification targeted the TCR beta CDR3 regions, with RNA transcripts as the source material. First-round RT-PCR with HTBI primers preceded a second-round multiplex PCR. Each CDR3 protein is one row after TCRdb ran MiXCR on the multiplex PCR reads. The data contain 350,000 to 400,000 distinct CDR3 sequences, 15% of them seen just once; the ten biggest clones take up about 7%. This clonotype was counted ten times or more. Calling hyperthyroidism stable required that no ophthalmopathy show up within 18 months of follow-up. Patients newly diagnosed with hyperthyroidism, under 2 months' duration, were aged 18 to 65, the study reports. Other autoimmune diseases, uncontrolled infections, pregnancy and lactation each led to patient exclusion. The CDR3 runs to 18 residues. The V gene's germline CDR1 is MNHEY and CDR2 SVGAGI. V was trimmed by 0 bases and J by 2 bases, leaving 19 bases between them.

This clonotype was obtained from a young woman with stable Graves' hyperthyroidism. The sequenced sample was peripheral blood. The chain has TRBV6-5 and TRBJ1-2, with a weak D call TRBD1 (5 bases). The chain's CDR3 is CASSYSSQGVNRNYGYTF. CDR3 nucleotides: TGTGCCAGCAGTTACTCGAGCCAGGGAGTGAACCGCAACTATGGCTACACCTTC.